Below are 7 T cell receptor beta chains sequenced from a single sample in a study of blood T cell repertoires in COVID-19. Assay: immunoSEQ multiplex PCR; the TCRdb copy retains only in-frame clones and omits some. The data show some 340,000 clones, about 85% seen once. Material: peripheral blood. The receptors come from a woman younger than 30 with acute or convalescent COVID-19.

The rearrangement joins TRBV7-6 to TRBJ2-7; 9 positions agree with TRBD2. V lost 1 base and J lost 7; bases outside the gene matches: 8. Germline assignment: CDR1 SGHVS and CDR2 FNYEAQ. The CDR3 totals 15 residues. This chain's CDR3 is CASSLVRREGYEQYF. As DNA, the CDR3 is TGTGCCAGCAGCTTAGTCCGGCGGGAGGGGTATGAGCAGTACTTC.

This clone occurred many times. This sequence joins TRBV7-8 and TRBJ2-7; 9 bases map to TRBD1. With 5 bases clipped from V and 7 bases from J, the junction kept 6 bases outside the gene matches. Germline CDR1 and CDR2: SGHVS and FQNEAQ. The CDR3 has 13 residues. In DNA form, the CDR3 reads TGTGCCAGCAGCCAGGACAGGGGCGGAGAGCAGTACTTC. Protein sequence: CASSQDRGGEQYF.

The chain employs TRBV5-6 and TRBJ2-7, with D maybe TRBD2 (7 bases). CDR1 is SGHDT and CDR2 is YYEEEE in the germline V gene. Deletions cut 3 bases from V and 5 bases from J, with 18 bases between. The CDR3 sequence is 15 residues long. CDR3 amino acids: CASSSGGGPRDEQYF. For the CDR3, the DNA is TGTGCCAGCAGCTCGGGGGGCGGGCCGAGGGACGAGCAGTACTTC.

The chain links TRBV30 to TRBJ2-3, with TRBD2 matching over 7 bases. Germline trimming cut 0 bases from V and 1 base from J; bases unmatched to any gene: 1. CDR3 length equals 14 residues. The V gene's germline CDR1 is GTSNPN and CDR2 SVGIG (reference sequence). The CDR3 reads CAWSVTSGTDTQYF. The CDR3 region has the DNA TGTGCCTGGAGTGTAACTAGCGGCACAGATACGCAGTATTTT.

Concerning this clone itself: This specimen includes other DNA sequences encoding the same CDR3. The chain couples TRBV5-1 to TRBJ2-3; 8 bases agree with TRBD2. V lost 7 bases and J lost 0; bases outside the gene matches: 4. The CDR3 loop spans 14 amino acids. Germline lookup yields CDR1 SGHRS and CDR2 YFSETQ. The CDR3 DNA reads TGCGCCAGCCTTCGGGGGGGGAGCACAGATACGCAGTATTTT. This gives the protein CASLRGGSTDTQYF. The variable domain in full, completed from reference TRBV5-1 and TRBJ2-3, reads KAGVTQTPRYLIKTRGQQVTLSCSPISGHRSVSWYQQTPGQGLQFLFEYFSETQRNKGNFPGRFSGRQFSNSRSEMNVSTLELGDSALYLCASLRGGSTDTQYFGPGTRLTVL.

The chain uses TRBV5-6 and TRBJ2-5; D possibly corresponds to TRBD1 (6 bases). Germline loops: CDR1 SGHDT, CDR2 YYEEEE. The CDR3 loop spans 15 amino acids. V was clipped by 4 bases and J by 1 base, with 14 bases between them. The CDR3, as DNA: TGTGCCAGCAGCAAGCGTCTAGGGGGCCAAGAGACCCAGTACTTC. Translation gives CASSKRLGGQETQYF.

The rearrangement uses TRBV3-1 (or the pseudogene TRBV3-2) and TRBJ2-1; D is possibly TRBD2 (6 bases). The V gene's germline CDR1 is LGHDT and CDR2 YNNKEL (reference sequence). The CDR3 contains 17 residues. V was pared by 0 bases and J by 5 bases, with 17 bases between. The CDR3 loop reads CASSQDAPSGSNNEQFF. The CDR3, as DNA: TGTGCCAGCAGCCAAGATGCCCCCTCCGGGAGTAACAATGAGCAGTTCTTC.